These 6 T cell receptor beta chains were sequenced from one sample in a study of cytomegalovirus exposure and HLA in healthy donors. The PCR contained 60 Vbeta and 13 Jbeta primers. Method: immunoSEQ multiplex PCR; TCRdb's copy keeps in-frame clones and lacks some. Here the sample spans around 150,000 clones, around 84% being singletons. What was sequenced was PBMCs. These receptors all stem from a man younger than 35 in good health and CMV-seropositive.

The gene calls are TRBV6-1 and TRBJ1-2, with 8 bases that match TRBD1. With 3 bases clipped from V and 4 bases from J, the junction kept 7 bases outside the gene matches. Germline values: CDR1 MNHNS, CDR2 SASEGT. The CDR3 loop spans 15 amino acids. CDR3 bases: TGTGCCAGCAGTGAGGCCGGGACAGGACTCTATGGCTACACCTTC. This translates into CASSEAGTGLYGYTF.

The genes are TRBV6-5 and TRBJ2-7, with TRBD1 as a possible D gene (5 bases). Germline CDR1 and CDR2: MNHEY and SVGAGI. Trimming removed 2 bases at V and 6 bases at J, with 11 bases between. The CDR3 is 13 residues long. The CDR3 protein is CASSYGAASEQYF. The CDR3 region has the DNA TGTGCCAGCAGTTACGGGGCAGCGAGCGAGCAGTACTTC.

The chain combines TRBV29-1 with TRBJ1-1; D remains unclear. The V gene lost 6 bases and the J gene lost 0 bases, with 14 bases spanning the gap. This CDR3 comprises 14 residues. CDR1 and CDR2 (germline): SQVTM, ANQGSEA. DNA of the CDR3: TGCAGCGTGGATACAGAGGGCATGAACACTGAAGCTTTCTTT. Amino acids: CSVDTEGMNTEAFF.

The V gene is TRBV5-4, the J gene TRBJ2-7; TRBD1 aligns across 9 bases. Germline V gene sequence: CDR1 SGHNT, CDR2 YYREEE (reference sequence). The length of the CDR3 is 13 residues. J gave up 2 bases and V 4 bases, and 1 base lay outside the gene matches. The DNA for the CDR3 is TGTGCCAGCAGCCGGGACAGGGCCTACGAGCAGTACTTC. Translated, it gives CASSRDRAYEQYF.

CDR3 sequence: CASSVGRGGQETQYF. As DNA, the CDR3 is TGTGCCAGCAGCGTAGGTCGGGGTGGCCAAGAGACCCAGTACTTC. The chain joins TRBV9 to TRBJ2-5; D may be TRBD2 (5 bases). Trimming pared 0 bases from V and 1 base from J, leaving 10 bases between. Per the germline V gene, CDR1 is SGDLS and CDR2 is YYNGEE. This CDR3 region has 15 residues. Drawing the rest from reference TRBV9 and TRBJ2-5, the complete variable domain is DSGVTQTPKHLITATGQRVTLRCSPRSGDLSVYWYQQSLDQGLQFLIQYYNGEERAKGNILERFSAQQFPDLHSELNLSSLELGDSALYFCASSVGRGGQETQYFGPGTRLLVL.

The rearrangement links TRBV19 to TRBJ1-1, with 9 nucleotides matching TRBD1. There are 14 residues in the CDR3. V gave up 9 bases and J gave up 3 bases; unmatched junction bases: 8. In germline, CDR1 is LNHDA, CDR2 SQIVND (reference sequence). CDR3 loop: CASFRDRADTEAFF. The CDR3 bases are TGTGCCAGCTTCCGGGACAGGGCGGACACTGAAGCTTTCTTT. The full variable domain, in which reference TRBV19 and TRBJ1-1 provide the parts outside the CDR3, is DGGITQSPKYLFRKEGQNVTLSCEQNLNHDAMYWYRQDPGQGLRLIYYSQIVNDFQKGDIAEGYSVSREKKESFPLTVTSAQKNPTAFYLCASFRDRADTEAFFGQGTRLTVV.